Each of the 21 T cell receptor beta chains below was sequenced from the same sample in a study of cytomegalovirus exposure and HLA in healthy donors. The PCR made use of 60 Vbeta and 13 Jbeta primers. TCRdb's table, derived via immunoSEQ multiplex PCR, lists solely in-frame clones and lacks some. Altogether around 140,000 clones are present, 80% to 85% being singletons, with the ten largest covering roughly 2.9%. The sequencing sample was made of PBMCs. All receptors derive from a young woman in good health and CMV-seronegative.

About this clone: A much bigger clone sits one base away, suggesting this may be a read error. The J gene is TRBJ2-7, the V gene TRBV2; 11 bases fit TRBD1. The length of the CDR3 is 12 residues. With V trimmed by 8 bases and J by 5 bases, 2 bases remained unmatched. From germline, CDR1 is SNHLY and CDR2 FYNNEI. CDR3 protein: CASRTGGDEQYF. DNA for the CDR3: TGTGCCAGCCGGACAGGGGGCGACGAGCAGTACTTC. Using reference TRBV2 and TRBJ2-7 for the parts outside the CDR3, the full variable domain is EPEVTQTPSHQVTQMGQEVILRCVPISNHLYFYWYRQILGQKVEFLVSFYNNEISEKSEIFDDQFSVERPDGSNFTLKIRSTKLEDSAMYFCASRTGGDEQYFGPGTRLTVT.

The chain uses TRBV5-1 and TRBJ1-1, with 8 bases aligning to TRBD1. The CDR3 runs to 15 residues. Unmatched junction bases numbered 6, after V lost 0 bases and J lost 5 bases. The germline gives CDR1 SGHRS, CDR2 YFSETQ. CDR3 in amino acids: CASSLGRGLETEAFF. The CDR3 DNA reads as TGCGCCAGCAGCTTGGGCAGGGGGCTCGAGACTGAAGCTTTCTTT.

This clone has more than one count but fewer than ten. The rearrangement uses TRBV2 and TRBJ1-1; D is undetermined. Trimming cost V 4 bases and J 4 bases, with 7 bases left between them. The CDR3 totals 12 residues. Germline loops: CDR1 SNHLY, CDR2 FYNNEI. CDR3 sequence reads: CASSGLSTEAFF. Written as DNA, the CDR3 is TGTGCCAGCAGTGGGTTGAGCACTGAAGCTTTCTTT.

This clone showed up just a few times. This chain joins TRBV10-3 and TRBJ2-2; TRBD2 matches at 9 bases. V lost 1 base to trimming and J lost 3 bases; unmatched junction nucleotides: 3. The germline gives CDR1 ENHRY, CDR2 SYGVKD. The CDR3 extends over 16 amino acids. The CDR3, as DNA: TGTGCCATCAGTGAGTTGGGACTAGCCCACACCGGGGAGCTGTTTTTT. Translation gives CAISELGLAHTGELFF.

The chain carries TRBV25-1 and TRBJ1-4; unclear D gene. From germline, CDR1 is MGHDK and CDR2 SYGVNS. Trimming stripped 1 base from V and 4 bases from J, with 10 bases between. The length of the CDR3 is 15 residues. The CDR3 reads CASSEFRQVNEKLFF. DNA of the CDR3: TGTGCCAGCAGTGAATTCAGACAAGTTAATGAAAAACTGTTTTTT.

The gene calls are TRBV9 and TRBJ2-7; TRBD2 matches at 15 bases. The V segment lost 4 bases and the J segment 5 bases; nucleotides outside the gene matches: 4. Looked up from germline, CDR1 is SGDLS and CDR2 is YYNGEE. There are 15 residues in the CDR3. In nucleotides, the CDR3 is TGTGCCAGCAGCTACGGACTAGCGGGAGGGAACGAGCAGTACTTC. Protein sequence: CASSYGLAGGNEQYF.

The J gene is TRBJ1-1, the V gene TRBV19; weak D call: TRBD1 (5 bases). The CDR3 sequence is 18 residues long. Germline V gene data show CDR1 as LNHDA and CDR2 as SQIVND (reference sequence). V lost 4 bases and J lost 2, with 23 bases in between. The CDR3, as DNA: TGTGCCAGTAGTACACAAATCCCATTCACCAGGGTTAACACTGAAGCTTTCTTT. As protein: CASSTQIPFTRVNTEAFF.

The chain couples TRBV14 to TRBJ2-3; no clear D. The V end was cut by 4 bases, the J end by 4 bases, with 18 bases between. Germline V CDR1 and CDR2: SGHDN, FVKESK. The CDR3 spans 16 residues. The CDR3 is CASSPESGSAADTQYF. The CDR3 region has the DNA TGTGCCAGCAGCCCAGAGAGTGGTTCTGCGGCAGATACGCAGTATTTT.

The chain couples TRBV6-1 to TRBJ2-3, with D tentatively TRBD2 (7 bases). V was clipped by 4 bases and J by 3 bases, with 14 bases between them. CDR3 length equals 15 residues. CDR1 is MNHNS and CDR2 is SASEGT in the germline V gene. The chain's CDR3 is CASSGGGAWTDTQYF. The DNA for the CDR3 is TGTGCCAGCAGTGGAGGGGGGGCCTGGACAGATACGCAGTATTTT.

The chain joins TRBV29-1 to TRBJ2-5, with D possibly TRBD1 on 6 matching bases. Trimming pared 5 bases from V and 5 bases from J, leaving 15 bases between. The CDR3 extends over 13 amino acids. The germline V gene encodes CDR1 SQVTM and CDR2 ANQGSEA. CDR3 in amino acids: CSVLYTGSETQYF. In DNA, the CDR3 is TGCAGCGTTCTCTATACAGGGAGTGAGACCCAGTACTTC.

The CDR3 sequence: CASSRQSWGSGSYEQYF. CDR3 sequence (DNA): TGTGCCAGCTCACGCCAATCCTGGGGCAGTGGCTCCTACGAGCAGTACTTC. The chain couples TRBV18 to TRBJ2-7; tentative D call: TRBD1 (5 bases). Trimming removed 4 bases from V and 0 bases from J, with 19 bases in between. The CDR3 has 17 amino acids. Germline V CDR1 and CDR2: KGHSH, LQKENI.

This chain uses TRBV11-2 with TRBJ1-4; TRBD1 is a possible D gene (5 bases). The V gene's germline CDR1 is SGHAT and CDR2 FQNNGV. Trimming left V 6 bases short and J 8 bases short, with 13 bases between. The CDR3 spans 13 residues. CDR3 protein: CASRKVGGEKLFF. CDR3 nucleotide sequence: TGTGCCAGCAGGAAGGTGGGGGGAGAAAAACTGTTTTTT.

The CDR3 spells CAISADGSGETQYF. In nucleotides, the CDR3 is TGTGCCATCAGTGCCGACGGGTCAGGGGAGACCCAGTACTTC. The chain has TRBV10-3 and TRBJ2-5; D may be TRBD1 (5 bases). The V gene's germline CDR1 is ENHRY and CDR2 SYGVKD. The CDR3 is 14 amino acids. V was trimmed by 4 bases and J by 5 bases, leaving 14 bases between them.

V usage is TRBV11-2 and J usage is TRBJ2-5, with 11 bases fitting TRBD2. The CDR3 extends over 15 amino acids. V was clipped by 0 bases and J by 3 bases; unmatched bases: 0. The germline gives CDR1 SGHAT, CDR2 FQNNGV. The CDR3 bases are TGTGCCAGCAGCTTAGAACTAGCGGGGGAAGAGACCCAGTACTTC. This gives the protein CASSLELAGEETQYF. Full variable domain (missing parts from reference TRBV11-2 and TRBJ2-5): EAGVAQSPRYKIIEKRQSVAFWCNPISGHATLYWYQQILGQGPKLLIQFQNNGVVDDSQLPKDRFSAERLKGVDSTLKIQPAKLEDSAVYLCASSLELAGEETQYFGPGTRLLVL.

In this sample, this clone turned up many times. CDR3: CASSAEDRANSPLHF. The CDR3 DNA sequence: TGTGCCAGCAGCGCTGAGGACAGAGCAAATTCACCCCTCCACTTT. V gene TRBV9 combines with J gene TRBJ1-6; TRBD1 is a possible D gene (6 bases). Deletions cut 3 bases from V and 7 bases from J, with 14 bases between. The CDR3 runs 15 residues. From germline, CDR1 is SGDLS and CDR2 YYNGEE.

The CDR3 here is CASSTAGLAGGLSDTQYF. The CDR3 DNA sequence: TGTGCCAGCAGCACGGCCGGGCTAGCGGGAGGGCTTTCAGATACGCAGTATTTT. This chain uses TRBV7-9 with TRBJ2-3; 12 bases agree with TRBD2. From germline, CDR1 is SEHNR and CDR2 FQNEAQ (reference sequence). The CDR3 is 18 amino acids. V shed 5 bases, J shed 4 bases, and the junction held 13 bases outside the gene matches.

The chain combines TRBV7-3 with TRBJ1-2; 7 bases line up with TRBD1. Germline V gene lookup returns CDR1 SGHTA and CDR2 FQGTGA. Trimming cost V 2 bases and J 7 bases; bases outside gene matches: 10. The CDR3 has 15 residues. This chain's CDR3 is CASSLYHGAGGGYTF. The CDR3 bases are TGTGCCAGCAGCTTATATCATGGGGCAGGGGGTGGCTACACCTTC.

The chain combines TRBV15 with TRBJ1-4; 12 bases agree with TRBD1. Germline assignment: CDR1 LNHNV and CDR2 YYDKDF (reference sequence). CDR3 length: 16 residues. V lost 5 bases and J lost 8; bases outside the gene matches: 9. This CDR3 reads CATSDLAGQGAEKLFF. The CDR3 nucleotides read TGTGCCACCAGCGATCTCGCGGGACAGGGGGCAGAAAAACTGTTTTTT.

In its sample, this clone was seen once. V and J are TRBV9 and TRBJ2-4; the match to TRBD2 covers 14 bases. V shed 4 bases and J 5 bases; nucleotides not matched to a gene: 5. The CDR3 is made up of 16 amino acids. CDR1 and CDR2 from the germline V gene are SGDLS and YYNGEE. The CDR3 loop reads CASSQGLAGEENIQYF. Here the CDR3 DNA reads TGTGCCAGCAGCCAGGGACTAGCGGGAGAGGAAAACATTCAGTACTTC.

The chain uses TRBV7-2 and TRBJ2-3; D is perhaps TRBD1 (5 bases). Germline CDR1 reads SGHTA; CDR2 reads FQGNSA. The CDR3 extends over 16 amino acids. Trimming cost V 4 bases and J 2 bases, with 16 bases left between them. The CDR3 spells CASSSQLRGHTDTQYF. CDR3 sequence (DNA): TGTGCCAGCAGCTCTCAACTCAGAGGACACACAGATACGCAGTATTTT.

The chain employs TRBV7-6 and TRBJ2-3, with D tentatively TRBD2 (6 bases). Germline V CDR1 and CDR2: SGHVS, FNYEAQ. With 5 bases removed from V and 4 bases from J, the gap between germline ends came to 13 bases. The CDR3 covers 14 residues. The CDR3 sequence: CASSPRSGSDTQYF. In DNA, the CDR3 is TGTGCCAGCAGCCCCCGAAGCGGGTCAGATACGCAGTATTTT.